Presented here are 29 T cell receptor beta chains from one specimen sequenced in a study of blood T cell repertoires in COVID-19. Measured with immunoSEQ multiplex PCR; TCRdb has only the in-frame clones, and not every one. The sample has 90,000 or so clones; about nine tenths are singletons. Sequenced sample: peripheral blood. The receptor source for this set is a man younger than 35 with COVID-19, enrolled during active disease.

CDR3 loop: CASSPGLAEIYEQYF. Written as DNA, the CDR3 is TGTGCCAGTAGTCCGGGACTAGCGGAGATATACGAGCAGTACTTC. V and J are TRBV19 and TRBJ2-7; 11 bases line up with TRBD2. The CDR3 contains 15 residues. V dropped 5 bases and J dropped 4; count of bases not matched to a gene: 7. Germline V gives CDR1 LNHDA, CDR2 SQIVND (reference sequence).

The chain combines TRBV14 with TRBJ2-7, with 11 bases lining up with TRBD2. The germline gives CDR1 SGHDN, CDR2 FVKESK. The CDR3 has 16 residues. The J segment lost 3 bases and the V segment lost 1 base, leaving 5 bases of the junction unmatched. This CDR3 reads CASSQALLAGVYEQYF. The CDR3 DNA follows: TGTGCCAGCAGCCAAGCCTTACTAGCGGGAGTCTACGAGCAGTACTTC.

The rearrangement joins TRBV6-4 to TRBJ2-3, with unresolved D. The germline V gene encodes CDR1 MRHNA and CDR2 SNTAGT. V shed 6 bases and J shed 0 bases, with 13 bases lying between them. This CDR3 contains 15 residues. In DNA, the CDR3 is TGTGCCAGCAGCCTCGCCTTTACTAGCACAGATACGCAGTATTTT. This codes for CASSLAFTSTDTQYF.

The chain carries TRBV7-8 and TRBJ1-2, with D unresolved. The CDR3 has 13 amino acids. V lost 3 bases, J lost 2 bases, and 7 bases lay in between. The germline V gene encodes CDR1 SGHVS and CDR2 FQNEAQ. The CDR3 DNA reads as TGTGCCAGCAGCTTCCCCCAGAACTATGGCTACACCTTC. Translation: CASSFPQNYGYTF.

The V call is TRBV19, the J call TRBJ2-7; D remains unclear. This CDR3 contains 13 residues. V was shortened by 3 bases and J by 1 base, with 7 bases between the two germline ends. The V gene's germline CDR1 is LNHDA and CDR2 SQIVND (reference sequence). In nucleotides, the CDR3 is TGTGCCAGTAGTATGAGAGGTTCCTACGAGCAGTACTTC. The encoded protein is CASSMRGSYEQYF.

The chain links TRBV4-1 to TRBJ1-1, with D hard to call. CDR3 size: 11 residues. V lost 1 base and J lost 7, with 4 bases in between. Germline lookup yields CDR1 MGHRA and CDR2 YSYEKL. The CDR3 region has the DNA TGCGCCAGCAGCCAAGCGCGTGAAGCTTTCTTT. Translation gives CASSQAREAFF.

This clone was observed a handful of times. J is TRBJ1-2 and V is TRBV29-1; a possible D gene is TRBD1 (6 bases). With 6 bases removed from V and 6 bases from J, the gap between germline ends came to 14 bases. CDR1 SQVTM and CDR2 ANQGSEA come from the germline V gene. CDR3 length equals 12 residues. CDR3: CSVLGSGDGYTF. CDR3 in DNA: TGCAGCGTGTTGGGATCAGGGGATGGCTACACCTTC.

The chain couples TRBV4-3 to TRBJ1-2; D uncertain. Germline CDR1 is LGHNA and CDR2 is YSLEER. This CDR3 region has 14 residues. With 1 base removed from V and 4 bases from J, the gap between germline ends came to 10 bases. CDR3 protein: CASSQAVPSYGYTF. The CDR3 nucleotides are TGCGCCAGCAGCCAAGCTGTCCCTTCCTATGGCTACACCTTC.

The chain's CDR3 is CASSLSRGGTSQETQYF. The CDR3 DNA sequence: TGTGCCAGCAGCCTAAGCCGGGGAGGGACCTCGCAAGAGACCCAGTACTTC. The genes are TRBV7-8 and TRBJ2-5; 7 bases map to TRBD2. Unmatched junction bases numbered 14, after V lost 5 bases and J lost 2 bases. Germline CDR1 is SGHVS and CDR2 is FQNEAQ. This CDR3 has 17 residues.

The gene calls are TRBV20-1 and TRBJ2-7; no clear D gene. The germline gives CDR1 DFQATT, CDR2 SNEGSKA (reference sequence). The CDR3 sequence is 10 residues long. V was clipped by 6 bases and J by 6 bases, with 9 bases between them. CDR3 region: CSALLGEQYF. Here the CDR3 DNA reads TGCAGTGCCCTTCTAGGCGAGCAGTACTTC.

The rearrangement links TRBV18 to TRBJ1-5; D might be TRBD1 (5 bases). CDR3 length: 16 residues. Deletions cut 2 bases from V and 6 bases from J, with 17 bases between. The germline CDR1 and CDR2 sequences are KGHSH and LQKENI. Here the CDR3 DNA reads TGTGCCAGCTCACCAAGGGGCAGGGAAAGGGGTCAGCCCCAGCATTTT. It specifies CASSPRGRERGQPQHF.

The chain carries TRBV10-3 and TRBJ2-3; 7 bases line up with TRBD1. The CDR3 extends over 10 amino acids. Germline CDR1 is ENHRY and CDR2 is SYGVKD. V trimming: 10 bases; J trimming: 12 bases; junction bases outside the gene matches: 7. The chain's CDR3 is CATSGTVQYF. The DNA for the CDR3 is TGTGCCACCTCCGGGACAGTTCAGTATTTT.

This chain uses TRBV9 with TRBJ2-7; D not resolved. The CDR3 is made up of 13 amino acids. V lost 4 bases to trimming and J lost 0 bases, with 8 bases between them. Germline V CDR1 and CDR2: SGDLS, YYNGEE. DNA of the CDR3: TGTGCCAGCAGCCCCGAACTCTCCTACGAGCAGTACTTC. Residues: CASSPELSYEQYF.

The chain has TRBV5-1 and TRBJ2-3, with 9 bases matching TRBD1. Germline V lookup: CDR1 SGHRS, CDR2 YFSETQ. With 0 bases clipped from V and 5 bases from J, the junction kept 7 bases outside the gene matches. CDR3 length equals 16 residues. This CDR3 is CASSLGGTGRGDTQYF. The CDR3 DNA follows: TGCGCCAGCAGCTTGGGTGGGACAGGGCGTGGAGATACGCAGTATTTT.

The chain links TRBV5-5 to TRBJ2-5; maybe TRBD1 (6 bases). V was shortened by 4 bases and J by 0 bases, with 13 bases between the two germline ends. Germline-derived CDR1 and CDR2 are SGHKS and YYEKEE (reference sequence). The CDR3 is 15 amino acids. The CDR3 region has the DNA TGTGCCAGCAGCCGCTCGACAGGATACCAAGAGACCCAGTACTTC. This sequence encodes CASSRSTGYQETQYF.

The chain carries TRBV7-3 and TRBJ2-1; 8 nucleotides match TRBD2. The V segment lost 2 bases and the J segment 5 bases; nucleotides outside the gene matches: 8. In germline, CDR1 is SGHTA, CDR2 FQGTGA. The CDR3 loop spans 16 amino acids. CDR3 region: CASSLEGLAGNNEQFF. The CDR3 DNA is TGTGCCAGCAGCTTAGAGGGGCTAGCGGGCAACAATGAGCAGTTCTTC. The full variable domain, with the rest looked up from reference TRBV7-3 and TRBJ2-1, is GAGVSQTPSNKVTEKGKYVELRCDPISGHTALYWYRQSLGQGPEFLIYFQGTGAADDSGLPNDRFFAVRPEGSVSTLKIQRTERGDSAVYLCASSLEGLAGNNEQFFGPGTRLTVL.

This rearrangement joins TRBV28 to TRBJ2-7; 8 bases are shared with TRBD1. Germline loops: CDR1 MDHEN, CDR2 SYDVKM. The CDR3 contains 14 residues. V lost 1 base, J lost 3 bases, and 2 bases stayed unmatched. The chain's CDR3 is CASSLFDRGYEQYF. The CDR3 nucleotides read TGTGCCAGCAGTTTATTTGACAGGGGCTACGAGCAGTACTTC.

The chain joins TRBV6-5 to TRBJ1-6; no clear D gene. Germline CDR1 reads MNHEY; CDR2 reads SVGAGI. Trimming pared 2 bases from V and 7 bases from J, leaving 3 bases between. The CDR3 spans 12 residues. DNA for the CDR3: TGTGCCAGCAGTTACCGGAATTCACCCCTCCACTTT. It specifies CASSYRNSPLHF.

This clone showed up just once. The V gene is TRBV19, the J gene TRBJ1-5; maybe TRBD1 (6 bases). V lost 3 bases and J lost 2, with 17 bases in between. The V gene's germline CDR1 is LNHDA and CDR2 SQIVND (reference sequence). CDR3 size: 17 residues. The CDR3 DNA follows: TGTGCCAGTAGTATCGCTGGGGGGGGCGTTGGCAATCAGCCCCAGCATTTT. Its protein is CASSIAGGGVGNQPQHF. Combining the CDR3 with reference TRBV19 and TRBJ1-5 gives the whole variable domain DGGITQSPKYLFRKEGQNVTLSCEQNLNHDAMYWYRQDPGQGLRLIYYSQIVNDFQKGDIAEGYSVSREKKESFPLTVTSAQKNPTAFYLCASSIAGGGVGNQPQHFGDGTRLSIL.

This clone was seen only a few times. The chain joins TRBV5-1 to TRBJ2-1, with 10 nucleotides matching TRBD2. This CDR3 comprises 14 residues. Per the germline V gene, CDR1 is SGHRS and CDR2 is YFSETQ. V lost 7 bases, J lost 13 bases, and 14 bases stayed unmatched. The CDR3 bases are TGCGCCAGCGCCCCAAGCGGGAGGGCCGGTGAACAGTTCTTC. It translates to CASAPSGRAGEQFF. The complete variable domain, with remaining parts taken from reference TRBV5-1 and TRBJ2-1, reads KAGVTQTPRYLIKTRGQQVTLSCSPISGHRSVSWYQQTPGQGLQFLFEYFSETQRNKGNFPGRFSGRQFSNSRSEMNVSTLELGDSALYLCASAPSGRAGEQFFGPGTRLTVL.

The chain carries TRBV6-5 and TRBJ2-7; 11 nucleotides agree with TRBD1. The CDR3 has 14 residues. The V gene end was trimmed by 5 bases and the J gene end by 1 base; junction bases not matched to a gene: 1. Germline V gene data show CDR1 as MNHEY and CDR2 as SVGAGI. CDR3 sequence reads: CASSRDRGSYEQYF. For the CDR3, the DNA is TGTGCCAGCAGTCGGGACAGGGGGTCCTACGAGCAGTACTTC.

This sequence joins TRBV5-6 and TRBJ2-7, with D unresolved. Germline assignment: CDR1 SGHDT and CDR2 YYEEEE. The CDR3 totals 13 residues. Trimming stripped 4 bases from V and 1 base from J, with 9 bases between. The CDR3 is CASSLRRSYEQYF. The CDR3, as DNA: TGTGCCAGCAGCCTGAGGCGGTCCTACGAGCAGTACTTC.

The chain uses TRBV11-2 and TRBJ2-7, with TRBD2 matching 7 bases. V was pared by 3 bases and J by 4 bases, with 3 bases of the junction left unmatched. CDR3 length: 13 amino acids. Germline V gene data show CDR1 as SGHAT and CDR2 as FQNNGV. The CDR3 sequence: CASSFRLAYEQYF. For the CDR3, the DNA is TGTGCCAGCAGCTTCAGACTAGCATACGAGCAGTACTTC.

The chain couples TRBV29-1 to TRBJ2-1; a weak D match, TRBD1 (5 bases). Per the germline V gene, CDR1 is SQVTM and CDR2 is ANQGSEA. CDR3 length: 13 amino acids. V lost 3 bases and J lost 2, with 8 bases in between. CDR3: CSVDQGTYNEQFF. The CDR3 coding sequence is TGCAGCGTTGATCAGGGAACCTACAATGAGCAGTTCTTC.

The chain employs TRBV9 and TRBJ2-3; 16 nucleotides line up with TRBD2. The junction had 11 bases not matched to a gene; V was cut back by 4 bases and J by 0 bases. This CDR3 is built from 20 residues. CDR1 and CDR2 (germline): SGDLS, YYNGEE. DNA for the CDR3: TGTGCCAGCAGCACCTCGGCCGGGACTAGCGGGAGGGTAAGCACAGATACGCAGTATTTT. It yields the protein CASSTSAGTSGRVSTDTQYF.

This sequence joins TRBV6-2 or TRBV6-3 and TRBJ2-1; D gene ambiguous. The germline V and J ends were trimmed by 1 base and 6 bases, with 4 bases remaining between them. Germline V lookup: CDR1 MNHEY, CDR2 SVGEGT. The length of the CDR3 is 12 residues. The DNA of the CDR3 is TGTGCCAGCAGTTACTATCGCAATGAGCAGTTCTTC. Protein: CASSYYRNEQFF.

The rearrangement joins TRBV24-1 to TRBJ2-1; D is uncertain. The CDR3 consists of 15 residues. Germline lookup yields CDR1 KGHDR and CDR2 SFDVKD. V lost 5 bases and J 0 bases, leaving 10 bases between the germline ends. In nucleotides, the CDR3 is TGTGCCACCAGTGGGGCCGGTAGCTCCTACAATGAGCAGTTCTTC. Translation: CATSGAGSSYNEQFF.

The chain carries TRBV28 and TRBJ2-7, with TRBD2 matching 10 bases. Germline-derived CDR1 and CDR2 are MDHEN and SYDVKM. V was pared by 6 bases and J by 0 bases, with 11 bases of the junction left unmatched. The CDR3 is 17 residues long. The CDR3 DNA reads TGTGCCAGCAGACCAGCCGGACTAGCGGATAACTCCTACGAGCAGTACTTC. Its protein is CASRPAGLADNSYEQYF.

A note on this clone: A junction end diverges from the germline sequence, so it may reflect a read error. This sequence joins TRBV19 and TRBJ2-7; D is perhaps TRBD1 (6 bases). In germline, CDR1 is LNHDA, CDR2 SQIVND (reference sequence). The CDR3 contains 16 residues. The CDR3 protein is CASSIESQGSSYEQYF. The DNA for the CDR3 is TGTGCCAGTAGCATAGAATCCCAGGGGAGCTCCTACGAGCAGTACTTC.